These 26 T cell receptor beta chains share one sample of origin, sequenced in a study of T-cell memory formation after mild COVID-19. TCRdb reprocessed the 5' RACE reads with MiXCR, giving one entry per CDR3 protein. The data hold roughly 610,000 distinct CDR3 sequences, with about 18% observed a single time. The material sequenced was PBMCs or a T cell subset sorted from them (not recorded which). These receptors were obtained from an adult woman who had mild COVID-19 (a few samples of this study predate the infection). Cell type and time point are not known.

This clonotype was observed a few times. The V call is TRBV9, the J call TRBJ2-2, with D possibly matching TRBD2 (5 bases). Trimming took off 0 bases at V and 2 bases at J, with 11 bases between the two ends. This CDR3 has 16 amino acids. CDR1 and CDR2 (germline): SGDLS, YYNGEE. The chain's CDR3 is CASSVDGKKNTGELFF. The CDR3 DNA follows: TGTGCCAGCAGCGTAGACGGGAAGAAAAACACCGGGGAGCTGTTTTTT.

The chain links TRBV18 to TRBJ2-2; D not certain. V was clipped by 1 base and J by 4 bases, with 4 bases between them. There are 13 residues in the CDR3. Germline V gene data show CDR1 as KGHSH and CDR2 as LQKENI. CDR3 bases: TGTGCCAGCTCACCACTGTTCACCGGGGAGCTGTTTTTT. Its protein product is CASSPLFTGELFF.

This clonotype has more than one count but fewer than ten. The V gene is TRBV5-1, the J gene TRBJ1-1, with D perhaps matching TRBD1 (6 bases). Germline CDR1 SGHRS, CDR2 YFSETQ. Trimming stripped 5 bases from V and 7 bases from J, with 18 bases between. This CDR3 spans 14 amino acids. The DNA for the CDR3 is TGCGCCAGCAGGAGCGGCGGGGGCAGGAGTGAAGCTTTCTTT. Translated: CASRSGGGRSEAFF.

The rearrangement joins TRBV12-3 or TRBV12-4 to TRBJ1-6, with 7 bases matching TRBD1. Trimming removed 3 bases from V and 9 bases from J; junction bases left unmatched: 5. This CDR3 is 14 amino acids long. The CDR3 coding sequence is TGTGCCAGCAGTTTGGGACAGTGGAGTTCACCCCTCCACTTT. It yields the protein CASSLGQWSSPLHF.

The V gene is TRBV19, the J gene TRBJ2-1; D is undetermined. This CDR3 contains 16 residues. Germline CDR1 and CDR2: LNHDA and SQIVND (reference sequence). With 5 bases removed from V and 0 bases from J, the gap between germline ends came to 14 bases. Here the CDR3 reads CASSPENLFSYNEQFF. DNA of the CDR3: TGTGCCAGTAGTCCGGAGAATCTTTTCTCCTACAATGAGCAGTTCTTC.

The chain is built from TRBV7-2 and TRBJ1-3; D call uncertain. Germline V gene lookup returns CDR1 SGHTA and CDR2 FQGNSA. Deletions cut 3 bases from V and 2 bases from J, with 8 bases between. The CDR3 runs to 14 residues. CDR3 sequence reads: CASSFSRTGNTIYF. In DNA form, the CDR3 reads TGTGCCAGCAGCTTTAGCAGGACTGGAAACACCATATATTTT.

This rearrangement joins TRBV9 to TRBJ2-1; 13 positions match TRBD2. Germline V lookup: CDR1 SGDLS, CDR2 YYNGEE. V trimming: 3 bases; J trimming: 6 bases; junction bases outside the gene matches: 3. The CDR3 is made up of 15 amino acids. CDR3 sequence (DNA): TGTGCCAGCAGCGCCGGACTAGCGGGAGTCAATGAGCAGTTCTTC. It is translated as CASSAGLAGVNEQFF.

The chain combines TRBV6-2 or TRBV6-3 with TRBJ2-7; 8 nucleotides match TRBD2. Trimming at V came to 10 bases and at J to 4 bases, leaving 12 bases not matched to a gene. In germline, CDR1 is MNHEY, CDR2 SVGEGT. This CDR3 has 14 amino acids. This CDR3 is CATSPVGGGYEQYF. For the CDR3, the DNA is TGTGCCACCTCGCCGGTAGGCGGGGGGTACGAGCAGTACTTC.

This clonotype is a singleton in its sample. The rearrangement links TRBV30 to TRBJ1-1, with a possible D match to TRBD1 (5 bases). The V gene lost 0 bases and the J gene lost 4 bases, with 12 bases spanning the gap. The CDR3 length is 14 residues. CDR1 is GTSNPN and CDR2 is SVGIG in the germline V gene (reference sequence). The CDR3 DNA is TGTGCCTGGAGTGTAACTTGGGGCACCACTGAAGCTTTCTTT. Encoded protein: CAWSVTWGTTEAFF.

This clonotype was observed a handful of times. The V gene is TRBV12-3 or TRBV12-4, the J gene TRBJ2-5, with D tentatively TRBD1 (6 bases). Deletions cut 6 bases from V and 1 base from J, with 12 bases between. CDR3 size: 14 residues. The CDR3 nucleotides are TGTGCCAGCAGCTCCGGGACACCCCAAGAGACCCAGTACTTC. It is translated as CASSSGTPQETQYF.

V gene TRBV6-5 combines with J gene TRBJ2-3; no firm D call. In germline, CDR1 is MNHEY, CDR2 SVGAGI. The CDR3 spans 13 residues. With 6 bases removed from V and 3 bases from J, the gap between germline ends came to 10 bases. This chain's CDR3 is CASRPTATDTQYF. CDR3 nucleotides: TGTGCCAGCAGACCCACAGCTACAGATACGCAGTATTTT.

The table lists this clonotype with a few counts. This rearrangement joins TRBV27 to TRBJ2-3; D unresolved. Trimming took off 8 bases at V and 1 base at J, with 10 bases between the two ends. From germline, CDR1 is MNHEY and CDR2 SMNVEV (reference sequence). The CDR3 is made up of 13 amino acids. CDR3 nucleotide sequence: TGTGCCAGCCGTAGTACGGGCACAGATACGCAGTATTTT. The encoded protein is CASRSTGTDTQYF.

This clonotype was seen ten or more times. The chain employs TRBV5-1 and TRBJ2-7, with 7 positions matching TRBD1. Germline assignment: CDR1 SGHRS and CDR2 YFSETQ. J gave up 3 bases and V 4 bases, and 4 bases lay outside the gene matches. The CDR3 covers 13 residues. The CDR3 reads CASSEPGGYEQYF. DNA of the CDR3: TGCGCCAGCAGCGAACCAGGGGGCTACGAGCAGTACTTC.

The chain joins TRBV6-6 to TRBJ2-1; 10 positions agree with TRBD2. The CDR3 extends over 17 amino acids. V shed 2 bases, J shed 9 bases, and the junction held 13 bases outside the gene matches. Germline CDR1 reads MNHNY; CDR2 reads SVGAGI (reference sequence). The CDR3 nucleotides read TGTGCCAGCAGTTACCCACACACCAGCGGGGGGGCTTGTGAGCAGTTCTTC. Protein sequence: CASSYPHTSGGACEQFF.

This clonotype occurred a few times. The chain has TRBV25-1 and TRBJ2-3; the match to TRBD1 covers 7 bases. The CDR3 is 16 amino acids. V trimming: 3 bases; J trimming: 7 bases; junction bases outside the gene matches: 13. The germline V gene has CDR1 MGHDK and CDR2 SYGVNS. The CDR3 DNA reads as TGTGCCAGCAGTGATACCCTAGGGGGCAAGGAGAATACGCAGTATTTT. It translates to CASSDTLGGKENTQYF.

Only a few counts were recorded for this clonotype. The rearrangement uses TRBV5-5 and TRBJ1-2, with 7 bases aligning to TRBD1. CDR1 is SGHKS, CDR2 YYEKEE, per germline (reference sequence). The V gene end was trimmed by 2 bases and the J gene end by 0 bases; junction bases not matched to a gene: 10. This CDR3 comprises 17 residues. The DNA of the CDR3 is TGTGCCAGCAGCTTAATAGGGTCAGGGGGAACTAACTATGGCTACACCTTC. The encoded protein is CASSLIGSGGTNYGYTF.

This chain uses TRBV12-3 or TRBV12-4 with TRBJ2-7; weak D call: TRBD1 (6 bases). CDR3 length: 13 residues. V was shortened by 6 bases and J by 0 bases, with 9 bases between the two germline ends. The CDR3 is CASRIRGSYEQYF. DNA for the CDR3: TGTGCCAGCAGAATCAGGGGCTCCTACGAGCAGTACTTC.

The chain carries TRBV9 and TRBJ1-1, with D unresolved. This CDR3 is built from 15 residues. Germline V gives CDR1 SGDLS, CDR2 YYNGEE. V lost 1 base and J 0 bases, leaving 10 bases between the germline ends. Here the CDR3 DNA reads TGTGCCAGCAGCGTAAATTCGATGATGAACACTGAAGCTTTCTTT. This translates into CASSVNSMMNTEAFF.

The CDR3 DNA reads TGTGCCAGCAGCTTAGTTCCGGGACAGGGCCCCGATCAGCCCCAGCATTTT. As protein: CASSLVPGQGPDQPQHF. The genes are TRBV7-6 and TRBJ1-5, with 9 bases identical to TRBD1. Trimming cost V 1 base and J 5 bases; bases outside gene matches: 9. The CDR3 covers 17 residues. CDR1 is SGHVS, CDR2 FNYEAQ, per germline.

CDR3 DNA: TGTGCCAGCAGCTTAGATAGAGGGGGACACGACACCGGGGAGCTGTTTTTT. It codes for CASSLDRGGHDTGELFF. V and J are TRBV11-2 and TRBJ2-2; D may be TRBD1 (6 bases). There are 17 residues in the CDR3. V lost 0 bases, J lost 3 bases, and 14 bases lay in between. Germline CDR1 SGHAT, CDR2 FQNNGV.

This clonotype was seen more than once but under ten times. The chain links TRBV20-1 to TRBJ2-7; 8 bases agree with TRBD1. J gave up 2 bases and V 5 bases, and 5 bases lay outside the gene matches. Germline lookup yields CDR1 DFQATT and CDR2 SNEGSKA (reference sequence). The CDR3 has 13 residues. The CDR3 protein is CSAGQGNAYEQYF. The CDR3 nucleotides read TGCAGTGCTGGACAGGGTAACGCCTACGAGCAGTACTTC.

This clonotype has only a few counts. V and J are TRBV6-5 and TRBJ2-7; 8 positions match TRBD1. The V and J ends lost 0 bases and 4 bases, in that order; junction bases with no gene match: 5. The germline V gene has CDR1 MNHEY and CDR2 SVGAGI. The CDR3 has 15 amino acids. CDR3 in DNA: TGTGCCAGCAGTTACTCCCAGGGGGCCAATTACGAGCAGTACTTC. Translated: CASSYSQGANYEQYF.

Only a few counts were recorded for this clonotype. V is TRBV18 and J is TRBJ2-7; TRBD1 aligns across 9 bases. V lost 2 bases to trimming and J lost 2 bases; unmatched junction nucleotides: 13. Looked up from germline, CDR1 is KGHSH and CDR2 is LQKENI. This CDR3 spans 18 amino acids. CDR3 coding DNA: TGTGCCAGCTCACCAGCCCCGGGACAGGGTCTCGTCACCTACGAGCAGTACTTC. This translates into CASSPAPGQGLVTYEQYF.

This clonotype was detected only a few times. The chain uses TRBV6-5 and TRBJ1-1; a weak D match, TRBD1 (6 bases). V dropped 2 bases and J dropped 4 bases, with 8 bases sitting between them. Germline-derived CDR1 and CDR2 are MNHEY and SVGAGI. The CDR3 runs to 13 residues. In nucleotides, the CDR3 is TGTGCCAGCAGTTACACAGGGTTCACTGAAGCTTTCTTT. Translating it yields CASSYTGFTEAFF.

This clonotype was seen a handful of times. The chain uses TRBV2 and TRBJ1-2; D not certain. V was shortened by 5 bases and J by 7 bases, with 17 bases between the two germline ends. This CDR3 has 14 amino acids. Germline V CDR1 and CDR2: SNHLY, FYNNEI. CDR3 protein: CASSSLATLFGYTF. CDR3 nucleotide sequence: TGTGCCAGCAGTTCGCTTGCGACCCTCTTTGGCTACACCTTC.

The J gene is TRBJ1-2, the V gene TRBV6-5; no firm D call. The germline V and J ends were trimmed by 0 bases and 2 bases, with 13 bases remaining between them. From germline, CDR1 is MNHEY and CDR2 SVGAGI. The CDR3 consists of 16 residues. The CDR3 loop is CASSYSLAFTNYGYTF. CDR3 bases: TGTGCCAGCAGTTACTCGTTGGCGTTTACGAACTATGGCTACACCTTC.